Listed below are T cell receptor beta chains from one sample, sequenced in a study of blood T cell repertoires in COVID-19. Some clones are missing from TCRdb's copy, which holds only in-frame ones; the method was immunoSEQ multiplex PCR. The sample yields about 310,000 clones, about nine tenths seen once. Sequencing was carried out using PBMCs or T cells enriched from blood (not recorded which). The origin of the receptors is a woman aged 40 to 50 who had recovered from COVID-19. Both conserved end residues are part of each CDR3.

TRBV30 CAWSVGPGSGELFF
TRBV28 CASSKAGAPVEVNTEAFF
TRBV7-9 CASSLMGSDSEAFF
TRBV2 CASSATGSPEAFF
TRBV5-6 CASSFPTGSTDTQYF
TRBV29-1 CSALAGGHNEQFF
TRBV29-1 CSVPTGIGAGELFF
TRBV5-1 CASSSLGTSGREYF
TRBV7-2 CASSRRTGAGNTIYF
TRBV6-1 CASSGWRGTDTQYF
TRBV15 CATSRLREAGETQYF
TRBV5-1 CASSSGQGIVGTEAFF
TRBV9 CASSVGQQETQYF
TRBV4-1 CASSQDRTLNTGELFF
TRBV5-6 CASSQRTGRDNQPQHF
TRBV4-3 CASSQDRGTLTYEQYF
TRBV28 CASSLAGSGNTIYF
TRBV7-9 CASSLGKGGTSGRNEQFF
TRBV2 CASSVIGGGTYGYTF
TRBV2 CASSIQGGDTGELFF
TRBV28 CASSPVQGSNEQFF
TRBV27 CASSFSRTVQETQYF
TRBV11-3 CASSRNEAYTDTQYF
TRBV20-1 CSASPPTENNEKLFF
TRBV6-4 CASSAGGQGSFEQYF
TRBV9 CASSPFDHFAGAQYF
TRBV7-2 CASSLVRVNGYTF
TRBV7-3 CASSLQGALYNEQFF
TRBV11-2 CASSLGLAGAYEQYF